This T cell receptor (beta chain) was identified in a study of blood T cells in healthy people across ages (dated by TCRdb to 2015 to 2017). Study-level background: In model experiments, template switching captured roughly one uniquely barcoded TCR beta cDNA molecule for every two T cells. Using deep sequencing normalized with unique cDNA molecular identifiers, the study measured how TCR beta repertoire diversity changes with age. To avoid experimental bias, donors of different ages were randomly spread across the sequencing lanes. Four age groups were formed from the donors: young (average approximately 16 years), middle-aged (more than 35), aged (roughly 56) and long-lived (roughly 88). For two donors (one aged 18 to 29 and one aged 80 or older), the study analyzed two additional independent replicas of 1 million unique cDNA reads from the same blood draw.

The 39 donors, aged roughly 6 to 90 years, were systemically healthy Caucasian individuals from Russia. Each donor gave about 10 milliliters of peripheral blood, drawn into EDTA-treated Vacutainer tubes. Ficoll-Paque density-gradient centrifugation was used to isolate PBMCs, with at least 7 million per sample. Total RNA was extracted from PBMCs with Trizol reagent, with at least 5.5 micrograms obtained per sample. For every donor, an aliquot of PBMCs went through flow cytometry to measure the percentages of naive CD45RAhigh/CD27high T cells. From cysteine to phenylalanine, the CDR3 is 15 amino acids long. Kept here is only the CDR3 DNA, which spans 45 bases and is read in frame from base 1. From the germline V gene, CDR1 is KGHDR and CDR2 is SFDVKD. V gives up 6 bases and J gives up 5 bases, and the segment between their germline ends measures 16 bases. This clonotype was seen only a few times. There is no known antigen for this receptor. Base qualities are not recorded, but no much larger clone differs from it by a single base.

What the research found in general, with its limitations: The percentage of naive T cells measured by flow cytometry correlated strongly with observed TCR beta diversity. Compared with the aged group, the long-lived group had more naive CD4+ T cells, fewer expanded clones and increased TCR diversity, a pattern suggesting age selection. Conclusive comparison of naive and antigen-experienced compartments was prevented by the profiling of bulk unsorted PBMCs. As age increased, observed TCR beta diversity per million T cells dropped in a roughly linear way, and a significant reduction was already evident by age about 40. Estimates of total diversity from one million sequenced T cells were regarded as lower bounds and underestimates. The CMV infection status of donors was not known, potentially confounding age-related changes in expanded clonotypes.

The method behind the library was 5' RACE. The sequencing machine was an Illumina HiSeq 2500. A second roughly 6 to 11 cycle PCR used a sample-barcoded 5' primer and a J-beta primer mix. A unique molecular identifier was introduced onto each TCR beta cDNA molecule by a template-switch 5' adaptor carrying 12 random nucleotides. Each sample yielded at least 2.5 million CDR3-containing paired-end reads. All of the RNA was converted into first-strand cDNA using the Mint cDNA synthesis kit, with a TRBC-specific oligonucleotide serving as the primer. All cDNA was treated with uracil-DNA glycosylase and then went through a first 18-cycle PCR with the universal primers M1SS and BC2_uni_R. In the original analysis: Normalization of each sample was performed by random selection of 1 million high-quality reads, each carrying a distinct molecular identifier. Reads with shared molecular identifiers were discarded instead of being binned into consensus sequences. CDR3 identification, clonotype clustering and error correction used MiTCR with a Q25 quality threshold and the strictest error-elimination algorithm. A nonparametric unseen species model with Euler transformation was used to estimate lower-bound total TCR beta diversity. TCRdb itself trimmed the public reads at Q25 with fastp, ran MiXCR and retained productive beta chains. Rows with one shared CDR3 protein collapse into an entry with the most common genes and DNA. These V and J calls derive from TCRdb rather than the authors' analysis. The sample table holds more than 1.4 million distinct CDR3 sequences, of which 40% to 50% were seen once. In total, the top ten clones hold around 8% of the sample.

Here the chain combines TRBV24-1 and TRBJ2-1; the D gene is possibly TRBD1, with 6 bases matching. This receptor was obtained from a woman between 18 and 30 years old in good health. Material: blood. For the CDR3, the sequence is CATSSGDLYDNEQFF. The DNA reads as follows: TGTGCCACCAGTTCAGGGGACCTTTACGACAATGAGCAGTTCTTC.